The 22 T cell receptor beta chains listed next were all sequenced from one sample in a study of T cell repertoires in cytomegalovirus infection. In TCRdb, the reads were re-called with MiXCR into one record per CDR3 protein. The sample contains 110,000 or so distinct CDR3 sequences, 30% of which appear only once. Their recognized antigens are unknown. The sample here was CD8+ T cells from cultured PBMCs, taken from culture after CMV antigen stimulation. These receptors all stem from a human donor in good health (CMV status not recorded). Some clones in this sample may be carry-over from other donors' samples.

The DNA for the CDR3 is TGTGCCAGCAGTCCCCATCTAGCGGGGAGCACAGATACGCAGTATTTT. As protein: CASSPHLAGSTDTQYF. The chain combines TRBV27 with TRBJ2-3; 9 positions agree with TRBD2. J lost 0 bases, V lost 5 bases, and 6 bases had no gene match. This CDR3 is 16 amino acids long. The germline V gene has CDR1 MNHEY and CDR2 SMNVEV (reference sequence).

J is TRBJ2-1 and V is TRBV4-3, with a possible D match to TRBD1 (5 bases). CDR1 is LGHNA, CDR2 YSLEER, per germline. The CDR3 length is 16 residues. Trimming took 2 bases from V and 6 from J, leaving 17 bases between them. The CDR3, as DNA: TGCGCCAGCAGCCAAAGACTGGGGCCACCAGTCAATGAGCAGTTCTTC. Protein product: CASSQRLGPPVNEQFF.

The CDR3 DNA follows: TGTGCCACCAGCAGAGAACAAGACAGGGTTGGCTACACCTTC. Its protein product is CATSREQDRVGYTF. The genes are TRBV15 and TRBJ1-2; 7 bases match TRBD1. CDR3 size: 14 residues. Looked up from germline, CDR1 is LNHNV and CDR2 is YYDKDF (reference sequence). The junction had 5 bases not matched to a gene; V was cut back by 0 bases and J by 7 bases. Full variable domain (rest looked up from reference TRBV15 and TRBJ1-2): DAMVIQNPRYQVTQFGKPVTLSCSQTLNHNVMYWYQQKSSQAPKLLFHYYDKDFNNEADTPDNFQSRRPNTSFCFLDIRSPGLGDTAMYLCATSREQDRVGYTFGSGTRLTVV.

This clonotype has only a few counts. The chain joins TRBV7-9 to TRBJ1-1, with 7 nucleotides matching TRBD1. V shed 4 bases, J shed 0 bases, and the junction held 14 bases outside the gene matches. The length of the CDR3 is 18 residues. Germline lookup yields CDR1 SEHNR and CDR2 FQNEAQ (reference sequence). CDR3 bases: TGTGCCAGCAGCTCCCCAGTCCCGGGACAGCCAGTGAACACTGAAGCTTTCTTT. Protein sequence: CASSSPVPGQPVNTEAFF. Supplemented by reference TRBV7-9 and TRBJ1-1, the full variable domain reads DTGVSQNPRHKITKRGQNVTFRCDPISEHNRLYWYRQTLGQGPEFLTYFQNEAQLEKSRLLSDRFSAERPKGSFSTLEIQRTEQGDSAMYLCASSSPVPGQPVNTEAFFGQGTRLTVV.

This chain joins TRBV6-2 or TRBV6-3 and TRBJ2-1, with 12 bases fitting TRBD2. V was clipped by 6 bases and J by 0 bases; unmatched bases: 9. CDR3 length: 18 residues. CDR1 MNHEY and CDR2 SVGEGT come from the germline V gene. DNA of the CDR3: TGTGCCAGCAGCACCCGGACTAGCGGGACAAGCTCCTACAATGAGCAGTTCTTC. It yields the protein CASSTRTSGTSSYNEQFF.

In this sample, this clonotype turned up many times. The chain has TRBV7-2 and TRBJ1-5; 10 nucleotides line up with TRBD1. The CDR3 has 16 residues. CDR1 SGHTA and CDR2 FQGNSA come from the germline V gene. V lost 3 bases and J lost 7; bases outside the gene matches: 9. The CDR3 protein is CASSFSLWDRGQPQHF. The CDR3, as DNA: TGTGCCAGCAGCTTTAGCCTATGGGACAGGGGACAGCCCCAGCATTTT.

This chain connects TRBV4-1 to TRBJ2-2; tentatively, D is TRBD1 (5 bases). Per the germline V gene, CDR1 is MGHRA and CDR2 is YSYEKL. CDR3 length: 15 amino acids. The V and J ends lost 0 bases and 6 bases respectively, with 11 bases between them. The CDR3 sequence: CASSQDSGIAGELFF. The CDR3 DNA reads as TGCGCCAGCAGCCAAGATTCAGGGATCGCCGGGGAGCTGTTTTTT.

In its sample, this clonotype was seen a few times. The chain links TRBV7-9 to TRBJ2-2, with TRBD2 as a possible D gene (5 bases). The V end lost 5 bases, the J end lost 3 bases, and 16 bases lay between the germline ends. This CDR3 spans 16 amino acids. Germline assignment: CDR1 SEHNR and CDR2 FQNEAQ (reference sequence). The CDR3 DNA sequence: TGTGCCAGCAGCCCCGTACCGGGGTCGGACACCGGGGAGCTGTTTTTT. Its translation: CASSPVPGSDTGELFF.

The chain has TRBV4-1 and TRBJ2-1, with 12 bases matching TRBD2. CDR3 length: 18 residues. Looked up from germline, CDR1 is MGHRA and CDR2 is YSYEKL. Unmatched junction bases numbered 7, after V lost 4 bases and J lost 0 bases. CDR3 DNA sequence: TGCGCCAGCAGCCGTGTCTCGGGACTAGCGGGCTCCTACAATGAGCAGTTCTTC. Encoded protein: CASSRVSGLAGSYNEQFF.

The table lists this clonotype with a few counts. The genes are TRBV7-2 and TRBJ1-2; 8 bases agree with TRBD1. V dropped 5 bases and J dropped 3; count of bases not matched to a gene: 17. Germline V gene data show CDR1 as SGHTA and CDR2 as FQGNSA. The CDR3 has 18 amino acids. DNA for the CDR3: TGTGCCAGCAGCCCCACTCCTTGGACAGGGAATCACTACTATGGCTACACCTTC. This codes for CASSPTPWTGNHYYGYTF.

There are a few counts of this clonotype. This chain joins TRBV2 and TRBJ2-1; perhaps D is TRBD1 or TRBD2 (5 bases each). Between the trimmed V and J ends, which lost 0 bases and 8 bases, there was a span of 11 bases. This CDR3 spans 14 amino acids. Germline loops: CDR1 SNHLY, CDR2 FYNNEI. The CDR3 region is CASSEAGTWDEQFF. The CDR3, as DNA: TGTGCCAGCAGTGAAGCGGGGACCTGGGATGAGCAGTTCTTC.

Comment on this clonotype: A read error may account for a junction end that differs from germline. As DNA, the CDR3 is TGTGTCAGCAGTCCGACCCTAGGGAGGTGGGGGTACTATGGCTACACCTTC. Residues: CVSSPTLGRWGYYGYTF. V gene TRBV28 combines with J gene TRBJ1-2; D is perhaps TRBD1 (5 bases). The CDR3 runs 17 residues. The germline V gene encodes CDR1 MDHEN and CDR2 SYDVKM.

This clonotype showed up many times. The chain carries TRBV27 and TRBJ2-5; 12 bases align to TRBD2. V lost 3 bases to trimming and J lost 5 bases; unmatched junction nucleotides: 10. CDR1 is MNHEY and CDR2 is SMNVEV in the germline V gene (reference sequence). The CDR3 has 17 amino acids. The DNA for the CDR3 is TGTGCCAGCAGTTTGGTTGCTAGCGGGGGGGCGACGGAGACCCAGTACTTC. Translating gives CASSLVASGGATETQYF.

This clonotype was seen more than once but under ten times. The chain couples TRBV6-1 to TRBJ2-2; TRBD2 aligns across 7 bases. CDR3 length equals 16 residues. Germline CDR1 is MNHNS and CDR2 is SASEGT. Trimming at V came to 4 bases and at J to 0 bases, leaving 5 bases not matched to a gene. CDR3 nucleotide sequence: TGTGCCAGCAGTGGCCCGGGGGGTCCGAACACCGGGGAGCTGTTTTTT. This encodes CASSGPGGPNTGELFF.

This clonotype is a singleton in its sample. The chain links TRBV20-1 to TRBJ2-5, with D possibly being TRBD1 (6 bases). There are 15 residues in the CDR3. Germline CDR1 is DFQATT and CDR2 is SNEGSKA (reference sequence). The ends were cut back, 6 bases at V and 1 base at J, with 18 bases in the middle. The CDR3 DNA is TGCAGTGCCGCCAAAAACCGGGACATCCAAGAGACCCAGTACTTC. It yields the protein CSAAKNRDIQETQYF.

This chain links TRBV4-3 with TRBJ1-4; 8 bases map to TRBD1. The V gene end was trimmed by 2 bases and the J gene end by 7 bases; junction bases not matched to a gene: 6. Per germline, CDR1 LGHNA and CDR2 YSLEER. There are 15 residues in the CDR3. In DNA form, the CDR3 reads TGCGCCAGCAGCCAATGGACAGGGACAACTGAAAAACTGTTTTTT. Translated, it gives CASSQWTGTTEKLFF.

This clonotype was observed a few times. This chain joins TRBV7-3 and TRBJ1-1; a possible D gene is TRBD1 (6 bases). V was trimmed by 5 bases and J by 2 bases, leaving 12 bases between them. This CDR3 spans 14 amino acids. The germline CDR1 and CDR2 sequences are SGHTA and FQGTGA. The CDR3 region is CASSAGAGNTEAFF. DNA of the CDR3: TGTGCCAGCAGCGCGGGGGCGGGAAACACTGAAGCTTTCTTT.

This CDR3 is CASSTDPGQLEAFF. CDR3 DNA sequence: TGTGCCAGTAGTACGGACCCGGGACAGTTGGAAGCTTTCTTT. The chain couples TRBV19 to TRBJ1-1, with TRBD1 matching 7 bases. The CDR3 has 14 amino acids. V shed 4 bases and J 8 bases; nucleotides not matched to a gene: 10. Germline CDR1 is LNHDA and CDR2 is SQIVND (reference sequence).

The table lists this clonotype with many counts. V usage is TRBV20-1 and J usage is TRBJ2-2; D gene unclear. Germline V lookup: CDR1 DFQATT, CDR2 SNEGSKA (reference sequence). This CDR3 comprises 14 residues. V dropped 5 bases and J dropped 3 bases, with 13 bases sitting between them. The CDR3 bases are TGCAGTGCTCAACCGATAACTCACACCGGGGAGCTGTTTTTT. The encoded protein is CSAQPITHTGELFF.

A single count supports this clonotype. The V call is TRBV7-6, the J call TRBJ1-1; D uncertain. The CDR3 extends over 11 amino acids. Germline loops: CDR1 SGHVS, CDR2 FNYEAQ. V was trimmed by 0 bases and J by 9 bases, leaving 5 bases between them. The DNA for the CDR3 is TGTGCCAGCAGCTTAGCAGAACAAGCTTTCTTT. It codes for CASSLAEQAFF.

This clonotype is termed medium-sized. The chain combines TRBV7-8 with TRBJ2-3, with no clear D. Looked up from germline, CDR1 is SGHVS and CDR2 is FQNEAQ. V was shortened by 6 bases and J by 6 bases, with 22 bases between the two germline ends. The CDR3 contains 16 residues. The CDR3 nucleotides read TGTGCCAGCAGAAACCCTTATGAACCCCCTCAGGATACGCAGTATTTT. Its translation is CASRNPYEPPQDTQYF.

Points on this clonotype: A much larger clone is a single base away; this may be a read error. The chain combines TRBV4-2 with TRBJ1-5; a possible D gene is TRBD1 (5 bases). CDR3 length: 15 amino acids. Germline-derived CDR1 and CDR2 are LGHNA and YNFKEQ. CDR3 residues: CANSQGEYSNQPQHF. The CDR3 DNA reads TGTGCCAACAGCCAAGGGGAATATAGCAATCAGCCCCAGCATTTT.